This entry concerns a single T cell receptor beta chain. Its antigen is still unknown. Sample-barcoded 5' priming and a J-beta primer mix drove a second PCR of about 6 to 12 cycles. A template-switch adaptor with 12 random nucleotides tagged each cDNA molecule. TCRdb re-called the 5' RACE reads through MiXCR, storing one row per CDR3 protein. The data contain 780,000 or so distinct CDR3 sequences, more than 55% of them singletons. CDR1 is SGHRS and CDR2 is YFSETQ in the germline V gene. V lost 5 bases to trimming and J lost 2 bases; unmatched junction nucleotides: 9. The CDR3 has 15 residues. The record originates from a study of blood T cells in healthy people across ages. Findings of the study overall: Comparison with aged donors showed that long-lived donors had more naive CD4+ cells and higher diversity.

This receptor was obtained from a man in his forties or fifties in good health. The V call is TRBV5-1, the J call TRBJ1-2, with TRBD1 matching 7 bases. Specimen: blood. The CDR3 DNA sequence: TGCGCCAGCAGTATCACGGGACAGATGAACTATGGCTACACCTTC. Its translation is CASSITGQMNYGYTF.